The clone carrying this T cell receptor beta chain was counted a single time. Measured with immunoSEQ multiplex PCR; TCRdb has only the in-frame clones, and not every one. The table lists more than 80,000 clones, approximately 87% of them singletons. This record belongs to a study of OX40 agonist ivuxolimab in advanced cancers. The CDR3 has 15 amino acids. Between the trimmed V and J ends, which lost 0 bases and 0 bases, there was a span of 7 bases. Germline V lookup: CDR1 SGHNT, CDR2 YYREEE (reference sequence). Source: CD4+ or CD8+ T cells sorted from blood, taken in a trial of the OX40 agonist ivuxolimab. This chain joins TRBV5-4 and TRBJ2-1; D is perhaps TRBD2 (6 bases). The receptor comes from an adult with an advanced solid tumor such as melanoma, head and neck, liver or kidney cancer. DNA for the CDR3: TGTGCCAGCAGCTTGGCGCGGGGCTCCTACAATGAGCAGTTCTTC. It yields the protein CASSLARGSYNEQFF.